This entry lists 26 T cell receptor beta chains sequenced from one sample in a study of blood T cells in healthy people across ages. Together with a sample-barcoded 5' primer, a J-beta primer mix was included in a second PCR lasting about 6 to 11 cycles. TCRdb re-analysed the 5' RACE reads in MiXCR, keeping a single row per CDR3 protein. The sample carries some 1,800,000 distinct CDR3 sequences, roughly 43% recorded once. The sequenced material came from blood. Source of these receptors: a human donor in good health.

The chain links TRBV7-2 to TRBJ2-7, with unresolved D. Germline CDR1 reads SGHTA; CDR2 reads FQGNSA. The ends were cut back, 5 bases at V and 5 bases at J, with 16 bases in the middle. The CDR3 is 14 amino acids. The CDR3: CASSLQRTPNEQYF. The CDR3 bases are TGTGCCAGCAGCCTACAAAGGACCCCTAACGAGCAGTACTTC.

This clonotype occurred a few times. The V call is TRBV29-1, the J call TRBJ2-5, with no clear D. CDR1 is SQVTM, CDR2 ANQGSEA, per germline. The V end was cut by 4 bases, the J end by 4 bases, with 16 bases between. This CDR3 has 14 amino acids. The CDR3 protein is CSVGGRLRRETQYF. The CDR3 nucleotides read TGCAGCGTTGGTGGACGGTTGAGAAGAGAGACCCAGTACTTC.

The rearrangement uses TRBV7-9 and TRBJ1-2; a weak D match, TRBD1 (6 bases). The CDR3 is 14 amino acids. V was trimmed by 4 bases and J by 8 bases, leaving 17 bases between them. Germline V CDR1 and CDR2: SEHNR, FQNEAQ (reference sequence). CDR3 sequence reads: CASSYPVGGSGYTF. CDR3 in DNA: TGTGCCAGCAGCTATCCGGTAGGGGGGTCCGGCTACACCTTC.

V usage is TRBV4-1 and J usage is TRBJ1-5; D is undetermined. This CDR3 is 13 amino acids long. V dropped 0 bases and J dropped 7 bases, with 7 bases sitting between them. Germline V gene sequence: CDR1 MGHRA, CDR2 YSYEKL. CDR3 bases: TGCGCCAGCAGCCAAGATCCTGCCCAGCCCCAGCATTTT. Translation: CASSQDPAQPQHF.

The table lists this clonotype with many counts. This chain uses TRBV7-2 with TRBJ2-1, with TRBD2 as a possible D gene (6 bases). CDR1 SGHTA and CDR2 FQGNSA come from the germline V gene. This CDR3 comprises 13 residues. CDR3 DNA sequence: TGTGCTACATGGGACTGGAGCTACAATGAGCAGTTCTTC. Amino acid sequence: CATWDWSYNEQFF.

The V gene is TRBV20-1, the J gene TRBJ1-2; perhaps TRBD1 as D (5 bases). Germline V lookup: CDR1 DFQATT, CDR2 SNEGSKA (reference sequence). The CDR3 is 15 residues long. V shed 0 bases and J shed 4 bases, with 15 bases lying between them. In DNA, the CDR3 is TGCAGTGCTAGAGACTGGGTGGGGCCGGGCTATGGCTACACCTTC. Translation: CSARDWVGPGYGYTF.

The rearrangement links TRBV6-2 or TRBV6-3 to TRBJ2-1; 7 bases match TRBD2. This CDR3 has 15 amino acids. Trimming at V came to 5 bases and at J to 1 base, leaving 5 bases not matched to a gene. The V gene's germline CDR1 is MNHEY and CDR2 SVGEGT. The CDR3 bases are TGTGCCAGCAGTCGCAGCGGGGTATCCTACAATGAGCAGTTCTTC. This codes for CASSRSGVSYNEQFF.

The chain couples TRBV7-2 to TRBJ2-5; 8 nucleotides line up with TRBD2. The germline gives CDR1 SGHTA, CDR2 FQGNSA. There are 16 residues in the CDR3. The trim removed 1 base at V and 5 bases at J, leaving 9 bases unmatched. The CDR3 nucleotides are TGTGCCAGCAGCTTAGTTGACGCGGGGGGAAGGGAGACCCAGTACTTC. Its protein product is CASSLVDAGGRETQYF.

A few counts support this clonotype. The gene calls are TRBV28 and TRBJ1-5; no clear D gene. The CDR3 has 12 amino acids. The germline V gene encodes CDR1 MDHEN and CDR2 SYDVKM. Trimming took 8 bases from V and 3 from J, leaving 8 bases between them. The CDR3 nucleotides read TGTGCCAGCCGAGTCTTCAATCAGCCCCAGCATTTT. Amino acids: CASRVFNQPQHF.

This clonotype was seen only a few times. J is TRBJ2-7 and V is TRBV7-2; D is possibly TRBD2 (5 bases). The ends were cut back, 2 bases at V and 0 bases at J, with 14 bases in the middle. From germline, CDR1 is SGHTA and CDR2 FQGNSA. This CDR3 spans 16 amino acids. The CDR3 coding sequence is TGTGCCAGCAGCTTAACTTGGAGACTAAGCTCCTACGAGCAGTACTTC. It codes for CASSLTWRLSSYEQYF.

The V gene is TRBV7-9, the J gene TRBJ2-5, with TRBD2 identical over 7 bases. Germline CDR1 and CDR2: SEHNR and FQNEAQ (reference sequence). This CDR3 contains 14 residues. V shed 4 bases, J shed 5 bases, and the junction held 7 bases outside the gene matches. The CDR3 bases are TGTGCCAGCAGCTGGCTGCTAGCGGACGAGACCCAGTACTTC. Protein sequence: CASSWLLADETQYF.

This clonotype was counted between two and nine times. The genes are TRBV4-1 and TRBJ2-1; the D gene is possibly TRBD2 (6 bases). This CDR3 spans 16 amino acids. The V end was cut by 0 bases, the J end by 3 bases, with 12 bases between. Looked up from germline, CDR1 is MGHRA and CDR2 is YSYEKL. CDR3 coding DNA: TGCGCCAGCAGCCAAGATTCGGACTACTTCTACAATGAGCAGTTCTTC. This sequence encodes CASSQDSDYFYNEQFF.

The rearrangement uses TRBV10-3 and TRBJ2-1; TRBD1 might be the D (7 bases). Trimming cost V 3 bases and J 7 bases, with 19 bases left between them. CDR3 length equals 16 residues. The germline CDR1 and CDR2 sequences are ENHRY and SYGVKD. The CDR3 DNA follows: TGTGCCATCAGTGAATCCCGGACAGGAGGAGGGAATGAGCAGTTCTTC. Amino acids: CAISESRTGGGNEQFF.

The chain joins TRBV20-1 to TRBJ2-1, with 7 bases that match TRBD1. The J call may be wrong; the DNA end is better matched by TRBJ2-7. Per germline, CDR1 DFQATT and CDR2 SNEGSKA (reference sequence). This CDR3 has 14 residues. CDR3 sequence: CSAPQTGLYNEQYF. The CDR3 DNA reads TGCAGTGCTCCCCAGACAGGGCTTTACAATGAGCAGTACTTC.

The J gene is TRBJ1-2, the V gene TRBV7-2; D gene unclear. The germline gives CDR1 SGHTA, CDR2 FQGNSA. The CDR3 totals 15 residues. V lost 5 bases and J lost 8, with 21 bases in between. CDR3 sequence: CASSPERPLRKGYTF. The DNA of the CDR3 is TGTGCCAGCAGCCCGGAGCGTCCCCTTAGGAAAGGCTACACCTTC.

This chain connects TRBV5-1 to TRBJ2-1; TRBD2 agrees at 8 bases. Germline V gene lookup returns CDR1 SGHRS and CDR2 YFSETQ. The CDR3 has 14 amino acids. V lost 4 bases to trimming and J lost 9 bases; unmatched junction nucleotides: 9. CDR3 sequence reads: CASSPGLDFAEQFF. The CDR3 DNA reads as TGCGCCAGCAGCCCGGGACTAGATTTCGCTGAGCAGTTCTTC.

The genes are TRBV12-3 or TRBV12-4 and TRBJ2-5; a weak D match, TRBD2 (6 bases). The CDR3 length is 15 residues. Between the trimmed V and J ends, which lost 5 bases and 11 bases, there was a span of 24 bases. The CDR3 protein is CASSLSRPSVGEQYF. CDR3 DNA: TGTGCCAGCAGTCTAAGCCGGCCTAGCGTTGGAGAGCAGTACTTC.

This clonotype was counted between two and nine times. This chain connects TRBV4-1 to TRBJ2-3, with D perhaps being TRBD1 or TRBD2 (5 bases each). This CDR3 has 19 amino acids. V was cut by 5 bases and J by 0 bases, with 24 bases left in between. Germline V gene sequence: CDR1 MGHRA, CDR2 YSYEKL. CDR3 protein: CASSKAPSFGAQSTDTQYF. The CDR3 coding sequence is TGCGCCAGCAGCAAAGCCCCGTCATTCGGGGCACAGAGCACAGATACGCAGTATTTT.

This clonotype appeared many times. The V and J genes are TRBV12-3 or TRBV12-4 and TRBJ2-1; 13 nucleotides agree with TRBD2. Trimming removed 6 bases from V and 8 bases from J; junction bases left unmatched: 7. This CDR3 has 15 amino acids. CDR3 protein: CASSSTSGGADEQFF. In DNA, the CDR3 is TGTGCCAGCAGCAGCACTAGCGGGGGGGCCGATGAGCAGTTCTTC.

The V and J genes are TRBV4-3 and TRBJ2-5, with D possibly being TRBD1 (5 bases). CDR1 and CDR2 (germline): LGHNA, YSLEER. Between the trimmed V and J ends, which lost 1 base and 5 bases, there was a span of 11 bases. The CDR3 is made up of 14 amino acids. The CDR3 loop reads CASSQGGLEETQYF. CDR3 in DNA: TGCGCCAGCAGCCAAGGGGGCCTCGAGGAGACCCAGTACTTC.

The chain joins TRBV2 to TRBJ1-4; a weak D match, TRBD1 (5 bases). Deletions cut 8 bases from V and 4 bases from J, with 8 bases between. In germline, CDR1 is SNHLY, CDR2 FYNNEI. The CDR3 has 12 amino acids. This CDR3 reads CASARGNEKLFF. The DNA for the CDR3 is TGTGCCAGCGCGAGGGGTAATGAAAAACTGTTTTTT.

V gene TRBV13 combines with J gene TRBJ2-7; 8 bases are shared with TRBD1. The CDR3 runs 15 residues. With V trimmed by 5 bases and J by 4 bases, 10 bases remained unmatched. Germline CDR1 is PRHDT and CDR2 is FYEKMQ (reference sequence). The chain's CDR3 is CASSTRQGAGYEQYF. In nucleotides, the CDR3 is TGTGCCAGCAGCACAAGGCAGGGGGCGGGTTACGAGCAGTACTTC.

This clonotype showed up just a few times. The rearrangement uses TRBV6-5 and TRBJ2-7; D perhaps matches TRBD1 (5 bases). This CDR3 contains 14 residues. From germline, CDR1 is MNHEY and CDR2 SVGAGI. V was shortened by 8 bases and J by 0 bases, with 14 bases between the two germline ends. CDR3 DNA: TGTGCCAGCGGAGTAGGACATTTCTCCTACGAGCAGTACTTC. Translation: CASGVGHFSYEQYF.

As to this clonotype: Given a much more abundant clone one base away, this may be a read error. The chain employs TRBV29-1 and TRBJ2-5; D may match TRBD1 or TRBD2 (7 bases each). The DNA end is a closer match to TRBJ2-1, so the J assignment may be wrong. The CDR3 covers 15 residues. Germline CDR1 reads SQVTM; CDR2 reads ANQGSEA. The CDR3 DNA is TGCAGCGTTGGCAGGGGGGGAGCTTCCCAAGAGACCCAGTTCTTC. This gives the protein CSVGRGGASQETQFF.

This clonotype was counted a few times. The chain links TRBV6-2 or TRBV6-3 to TRBJ2-1, with 10 bases that match TRBD2. Germline-derived CDR1 and CDR2 are MNHEY and SVGEGT. V lost 7 bases, J lost 4 bases, and 13 bases stayed unmatched. The CDR3 is 17 amino acids. CDR3 sequence reads: CASTHRASGGFYNEQFF. CDR3 coding DNA: TGTGCCAGCACTCACAGGGCTAGCGGGGGATTTTACAATGAGCAGTTCTTC.

This clonotype was observed many times. This chain joins TRBV9 and TRBJ1-2; D not certain. Looked up from germline, CDR1 is SGDLS and CDR2 is YYNGEE. The V gene lost 5 bases and the J gene lost 2 bases, with 10 bases spanning the gap. CDR3 length equals 13 residues. The CDR3 loop is CASSGGSNYGYTF. For the CDR3, the DNA is TGTGCCAGCAGTGGCGGGAGCAACTATGGCTACACCTTC.